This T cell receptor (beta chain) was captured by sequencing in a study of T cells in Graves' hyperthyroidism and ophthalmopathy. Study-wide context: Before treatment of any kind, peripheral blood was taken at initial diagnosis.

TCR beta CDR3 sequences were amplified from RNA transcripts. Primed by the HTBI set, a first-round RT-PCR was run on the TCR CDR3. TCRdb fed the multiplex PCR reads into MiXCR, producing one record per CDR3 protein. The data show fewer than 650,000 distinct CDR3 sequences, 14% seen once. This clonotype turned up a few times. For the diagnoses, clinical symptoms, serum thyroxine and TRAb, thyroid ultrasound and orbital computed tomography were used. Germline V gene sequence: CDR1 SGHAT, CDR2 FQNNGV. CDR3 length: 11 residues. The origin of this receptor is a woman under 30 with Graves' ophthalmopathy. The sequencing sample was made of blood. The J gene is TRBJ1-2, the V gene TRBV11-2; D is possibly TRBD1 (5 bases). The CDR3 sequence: CGTGGAYGYTF. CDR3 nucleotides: TGTGGGACCGGCGGGGCCTATGGCTACACCTTC.